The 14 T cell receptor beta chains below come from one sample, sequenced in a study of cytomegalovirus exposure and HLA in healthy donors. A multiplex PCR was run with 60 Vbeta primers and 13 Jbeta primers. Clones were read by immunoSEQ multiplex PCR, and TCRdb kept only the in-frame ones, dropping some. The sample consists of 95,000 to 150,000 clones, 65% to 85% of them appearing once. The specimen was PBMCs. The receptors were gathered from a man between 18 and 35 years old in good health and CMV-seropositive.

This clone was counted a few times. This CDR3 is CASSLGVLSGNTIYF. CDR3 nucleotide sequence: TGTGCCAGCAGCCTGGGAGTCTTGTCTGGAAACACCATATATTTT. The rearrangement joins TRBV5-6 to TRBJ1-3; the D is unclear. The CDR3 contains 15 residues. The germline V gene has CDR1 SGHDT and CDR2 YYEEEE. V was cut by 4 bases and J by 1 base, with 12 bases left in between.

The DNA of the CDR3 is TGCGCCAGCAGCCAAGGGACTAGTTTTGTTGAGCAGTTCTTC. Its protein is CASSQGTSFVEQFF. The chain combines TRBV4-3 with TRBJ2-1; TRBD2 aligns across 7 bases. J gave up 9 bases and V 1 base, and 6 bases lay outside the gene matches. Germline CDR1 and CDR2: LGHNA and YSLEER. This CDR3 has 14 residues.

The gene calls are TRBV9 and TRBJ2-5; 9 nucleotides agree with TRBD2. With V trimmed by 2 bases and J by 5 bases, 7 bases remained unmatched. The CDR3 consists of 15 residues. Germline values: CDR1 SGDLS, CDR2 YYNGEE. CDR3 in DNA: TGTGCCAGCAGCGTCGGTCGCGGGAGGGGGGAGACCCAGTACTTC. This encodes CASSVGRGRGETQYF.

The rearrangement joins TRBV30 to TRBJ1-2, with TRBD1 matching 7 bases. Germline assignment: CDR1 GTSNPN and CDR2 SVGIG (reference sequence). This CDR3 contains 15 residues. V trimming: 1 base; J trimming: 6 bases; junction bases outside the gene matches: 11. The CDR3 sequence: CAWSAAPTGWDGYTF. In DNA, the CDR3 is TGTGCCTGGAGTGCAGCCCCGACAGGGTGGGATGGCTACACCTTC. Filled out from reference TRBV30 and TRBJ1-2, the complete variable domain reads SQTIHQWPATLVQPVGSPLSLECTVEGTSNPNLYWYRQAAGRGLQLLFYSVGIGQISSEVPQNLSASRPQDRQFILSSKKLLLSDSGFYLCAWSAAPTGWDGYTFGSGTRLTVV.

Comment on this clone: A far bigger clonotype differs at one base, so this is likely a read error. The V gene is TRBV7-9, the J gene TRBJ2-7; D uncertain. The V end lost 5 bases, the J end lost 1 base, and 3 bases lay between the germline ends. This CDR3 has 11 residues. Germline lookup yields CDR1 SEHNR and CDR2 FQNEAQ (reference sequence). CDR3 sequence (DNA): TGTGCCAGCAGCCCTTCCTACGAGCAGTACTTC. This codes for CASSPSYEQYF.

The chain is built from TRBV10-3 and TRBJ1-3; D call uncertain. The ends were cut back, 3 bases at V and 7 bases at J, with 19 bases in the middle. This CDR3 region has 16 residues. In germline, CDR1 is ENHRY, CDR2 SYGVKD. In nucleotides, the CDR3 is TGTGCCATCAGTGATCGGTCGGGAGCGGTATTCAACACCATATATTTT. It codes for CAISDRSGAVFNTIYF.

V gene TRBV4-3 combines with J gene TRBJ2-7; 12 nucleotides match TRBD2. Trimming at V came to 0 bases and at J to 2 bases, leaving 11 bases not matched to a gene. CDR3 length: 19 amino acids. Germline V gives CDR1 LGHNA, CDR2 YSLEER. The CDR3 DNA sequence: TGCGCCAGCAGCCAAGATCGACTAGCGGGAGTCGAACCCCCCTACGAGCAGTACTTC. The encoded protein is CASSQDRLAGVEPPYEQYF.

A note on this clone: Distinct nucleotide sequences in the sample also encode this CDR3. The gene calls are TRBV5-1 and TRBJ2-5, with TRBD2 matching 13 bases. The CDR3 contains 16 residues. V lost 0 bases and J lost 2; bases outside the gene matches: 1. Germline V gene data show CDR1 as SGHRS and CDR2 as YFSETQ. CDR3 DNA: TGCGCCAGCAGCTTGGGACTAGCGGGAGGACAAGAGACCCAGTACTTC. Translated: CASSLGLAGGQETQYF.

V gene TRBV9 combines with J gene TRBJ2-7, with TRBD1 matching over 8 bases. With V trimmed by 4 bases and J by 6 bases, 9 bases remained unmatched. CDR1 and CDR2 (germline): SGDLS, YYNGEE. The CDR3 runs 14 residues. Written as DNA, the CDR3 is TGTGCCAGCAGCCCGGTATCAGGGGGCGCCGAGCAGTACTTC. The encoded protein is CASSPVSGGAEQYF.

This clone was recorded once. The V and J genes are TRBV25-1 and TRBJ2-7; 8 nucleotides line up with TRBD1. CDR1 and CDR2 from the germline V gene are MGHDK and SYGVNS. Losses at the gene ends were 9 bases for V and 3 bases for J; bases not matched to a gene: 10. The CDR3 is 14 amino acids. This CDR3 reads CASKRQGRNYEQYF. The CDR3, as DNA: TGTGCCAGTAAAAGACAGGGGCGAAACTACGAGCAGTACTTC.

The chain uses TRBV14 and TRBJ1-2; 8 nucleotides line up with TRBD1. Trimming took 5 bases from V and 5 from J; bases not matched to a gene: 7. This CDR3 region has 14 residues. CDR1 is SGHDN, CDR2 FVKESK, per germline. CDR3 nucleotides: TGTGCCAGCAGCTATCGGACAGGGTGGTATGGCTACACCTTC. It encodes CASSYRTGWYGYTF.

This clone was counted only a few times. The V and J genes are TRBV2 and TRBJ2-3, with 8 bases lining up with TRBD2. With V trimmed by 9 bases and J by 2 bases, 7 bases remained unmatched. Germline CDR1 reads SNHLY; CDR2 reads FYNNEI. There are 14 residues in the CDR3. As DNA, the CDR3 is TGTGCCAGTTCCGAGCGGGAGATCACAGATACGCAGTATTTT. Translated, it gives CASSEREITDTQYF. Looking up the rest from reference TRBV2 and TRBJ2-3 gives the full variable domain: EPEVTQTPSHQVTQMGQEVILRCVPISNHLYFYWYRQILGQKVEFLVSFYNNEISEKSEIFDDQFSVERPDGSNFTLKIRSTKLEDSAMYFCASSEREITDTQYFGPGTRLTVL.

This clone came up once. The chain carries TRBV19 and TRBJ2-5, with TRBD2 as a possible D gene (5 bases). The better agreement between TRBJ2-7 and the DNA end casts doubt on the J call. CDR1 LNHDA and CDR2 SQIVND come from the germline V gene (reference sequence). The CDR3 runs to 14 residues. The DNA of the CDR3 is TGTGCCAGTAGTATATCGCTCGAGGGTTACGAGCAGTACTTC. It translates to CASSISLEGYEQYF.

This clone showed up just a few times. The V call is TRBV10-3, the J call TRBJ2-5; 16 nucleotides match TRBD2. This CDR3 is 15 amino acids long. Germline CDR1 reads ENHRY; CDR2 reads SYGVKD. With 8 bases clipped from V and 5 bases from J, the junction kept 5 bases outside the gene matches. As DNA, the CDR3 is TGTGCCATCGGGACTAGCGGGAGGGCCGGGGAGACCCAGTACTTC. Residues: CAIGTSGRAGETQYF.